This passage covers 8 T cell receptor beta chains from one sample sequenced in a study of blood T cell repertoires in COVID-19. Sequencing was performed with immunoSEQ multiplex PCR; in TCRdb, only in-frame clones are kept and a portion is missing. This table holds more than 9,500 clones, more than 65% found once. Material: peripheral blood. All receptors derive from a man aged 55 to 70 with COVID-19, enrolled during active disease.

This clone was seen a handful of times. This sequence joins TRBV7-9 and TRBJ1-1; D unresolved. Per germline, CDR1 SEHNR and CDR2 FQNEAQ (reference sequence). The CDR3 extends over 14 amino acids. Trimming shortened V by 4 bases and J by 1 base, and 10 bases separated the two germline ends. Here the CDR3 reads CASSSWAENTEAFF. CDR3 nucleotide sequence: TGTGCCAGCAGCTCCTGGGCAGAGAACACTGAAGCTTTCTTT. The whole variable domain, remainder taken from reference TRBV7-9 and TRBJ1-1, is DTGVSQNPRHKITKRGQNVTFRCDPISEHNRLYWYRQTLGQGPEFLTYFQNEAQLEKSRLLSDRFSAERPKGSFSTLEIQRTEQGDSAMYLCASSSWAENTEAFFGQGTRLTVV.

V gene TRBV5-1 combines with J gene TRBJ2-7; D gene uncertain. Germline V lookup: CDR1 SGHRS, CDR2 YFSETQ. The CDR3 spans 13 residues. The CDR3 loop reads CASRIDSSSEQYV. CDR3 coding DNA: TGCGCCAGCAGGATAGACTCGTCCTCCGAGCAGTACGTC.

The rearrangement joins TRBV11-1 to TRBJ1-1, with D unresolved. Trimming took 4 bases from V and 1 from J, leaving 13 bases between them. CDR3 length equals 15 residues. Germline V lookup: CDR1 SGHAT, CDR2 FQDESV (reference sequence). CDR3 residues: CASSSSPEANTEAFF. In nucleotides, the CDR3 is TGTGCCAGCAGCTCGAGCCCCGAGGCGAACACTGAAGCTTTCTTT.

V gene TRBV6-4 combines with J gene TRBJ2-7, with TRBD1 identical over 9 bases. V dropped 11 bases and J dropped 4; count of bases not matched to a gene: 6. The V gene's germline CDR1 is MRHNA and CDR2 SNTAGT. The length of the CDR3 is 12 residues. CDR3 coding DNA: TGTGCCCTAAGGGACAGGGCTTACGAGCAGTACGTC. Translated: CALRDRAYEQYV.

The chain carries TRBV15 and TRBJ2-6; D possibly corresponds to TRBD1 (7 bases). The V end was cut by 4 bases, the J end by 2 bases, with 9 bases between. CDR1 and CDR2 (germline): LNHNV, YYDKDF (reference sequence). The CDR3 has 15 amino acids. The CDR3 region has the DNA TGTGCCACCAGCACAGGGGGGACTGGGGCCAACGTCCTGACTTTC. Amino acids: CATSTGGTGANVLTF.

The chain employs TRBV7-9 and TRBJ1-2, with D unresolved. V was clipped by 1 base and J by 5 bases, with 14 bases between them. This CDR3 comprises 15 residues. Per germline, CDR1 SEHNR and CDR2 FQNEAQ (reference sequence). The CDR3 nucleotides are TGTGCCAGCAGCTTAGAACCGGGTACCCTTTATGGCTACACCTTC. As protein: CASSLEPGTLYGYTF. Based on the CDR3 plus reference TRBV7-9 and TRBJ1-2, the full variable domain is DTGVSQNPRHKITKRGQNVTFRCDPISEHNRLYWYRQTLGQGPEFLTYFQNEAQLEKSRLLSDRFSAERPKGSFSTLEIQRTEQGDSAMYLCASSLEPGTLYGYTFGSGTRLTVV.

This rearrangement joins TRBV10-3 to TRBJ1-5; TRBD1 aligns across 8 bases. Per the germline V gene, CDR1 is ENHRY and CDR2 is SYGVKD. The CDR3 covers 14 residues. The V and J ends lost 10 bases and 5 bases, in that order; junction bases with no gene match: 10. The CDR3 DNA reads TGTGCCAGCGACCAGGGGGCAGGATATCAGCCCCAGCATTTT. This translates into CASDQGAGYQPQHF.

This chain connects TRBV19 to TRBJ1-5; TRBD1 might be the D (5 bases). Germline values: CDR1 LNHDA, CDR2 SQIVND (reference sequence). The CDR3 has 13 residues. CDR3 loop: CAAGVCLWQPQHF. The CDR3, as DNA: TGTGCGGCGGGGGTCTGCCTTTGGCAGCCCCAGCATTTT.